Included here is one T cell receptor beta chain sequence, with context. Authors' methods: Amplifying reference gene primers gave estimates of nucleated cell counts. Repertoires were generated with immunoSEQ multiplex PCR, while TCRdb's copy carries only in-frame clones and drops some. The V and J calls and clone size were taken over from that table, and D and trimming were inferred from the DNA. The sample contains about 64,000 clones, 65% to 80% of which appear only once. Germline V lookup: CDR1 LNHDA, CDR2 SQIVND (reference sequence). The V and J ends lost 5 bases and 5 bases, in that order; junction bases with no gene match: 9. This CDR3 is built from 14 residues. This entry belongs to a study of blood T cell repertoires in COVID-19. On the study more broadly: Acute-phase and convalescent COVID-19 samples originated in the United States, Italy and Spain. PBMCs, B-cell-depleted T cells, or T cells were the source of the cDNA or gDNA that made up the material.

The sample comprised peripheral blood. This TCR derives from a human donor in a cohort sampled during active COVID-19. V gene TRBV19 combines with J gene TRBJ2-7, with 7 bases matching TRBD1. CDR3 DNA sequence: TGTGCCAGTAGTTCCCTCCGGGACAGCCACGAGCAGTACTTC. Translated: CASSSLRDSHEQYF.